This T cell receptor beta chain was found in a study of T cells in Graves' hyperthyroidism and ophthalmopathy. The study, taken as a whole, reports: Blood also held most thyroid clonotypes expanded beyond 0.001.

The CDR3 regions of TCR beta were amplified from RNA transcripts. The study used the HTBI primer set for a first-round RT-PCR of the TCR CDR3. One entry per CDR3 protein results from TCRdb running MiXCR on the multiplex PCR reads. The sample has almost 500,000 distinct CDR3 sequences, about 22% seen once. CDR1 and CDR2 from the germline V gene are SGHTA and FQGNSA. The CDR3 loop spans 17 amino acids. V was pared by 5 bases and J by 6 bases, with 23 bases between. Exclusion criteria comprised uncontrolled infection, other autoimmune disease, pregnancy or lactation. Diagnoses were established using clinical symptoms, serum thyroxine and TRAb, thyroid ultrasound and orbital computed tomography. This clonotype has at least ten counts. As yet, its antigen is unknown.

Sequencing was done on a sample of blood. This clonotype was obtained from a woman between 65 and 79 years old with Graves' ophthalmopathy. V is TRBV7-2 and J is TRBJ2-1, with D possibly called TRBD1 or TRBD2 (6 bases each). CDR3 region: CASSRGGPRGGSNEQFF. In DNA form, the CDR3 reads TGTGCCAGCAGCCGAGGGGGGCCTCGGGGTGGAAGCAATGAGCAGTTCTTC.